This T cell receptor (beta chain) came from a study of shared clonotypes between healthy human individuals. Across the study: Every donor yielded three CD4 naive, three CD4 memory, two CD8 naive and one CD8 memory plate.

V trimming: 0 bases; J trimming: 1 base; junction bases outside the gene matches: 1. CDR1 and CDR2 from the germline V gene are SGDLS and YYNGEE. The CDR3 contains 15 residues. It was roughly 200 ng DNA, 31,000 or so T cell genomes, that sorted-subset replicate PCRs used. The table came from immunoSEQ multiplex PCR; TCRdb's copy has only in-frame clones and leaves some out. This sample carries around 370,000 clones, 90% to 98% of them seen once, and the ten largest clones take around 0.3%. The chain is built from TRBV9 and TRBJ2-1; TRBD2 agrees at 7 bases. The material sequenced was memory CD8+ T cells sorted from blood. Subset: CD45RO+ cells pooled with CCR7-negative TemRA cells. This sequence originates from a man aged 25 to 40 in good health. The CDR3 is CASSVEAGSYNEQFF. The CDR3 bases are TGTGCCAGCAGCGTAGAAGCGGGATCCTACAATGAGCAGTTCTTC.